Reported below is one T cell receptor (beta chain). TCRdb keeps only in-frame clones here, not all; method: immunoSEQ multiplex PCR. The sample records approximately 96,000 clones, about 90% being singletons. This sample is drawn from a study of T cell changes during pregnancy in multiple sclerosis. V lost 1 base, J lost 5 bases, and 8 bases lay in between. Germline assignment: CDR1 SGHAT and CDR2 FQNNGV. The CDR3 loop spans 14 amino acids. The chain joins TRBV11-2 to TRBJ2-2, with D possibly TRBD2 on 5 matching bases. The clonotype comes from a female donor in good health, enrolled as a control in a pregnancy study. The sequences come from peripheral blood, collected after pregnancy. CDR3 sequence (DNA): TGTGCCAGCAGCTTAGGTTGGGAGACCGGGGAGCTGTTTTTT. Translating gives CASSLGWETGELFF.